This TCR beta chain was sequenced in a study of regulatory and conventional T cells in RAG deficiency. Study-wide findings and caveats: In Omenn syndrome, Treg and Tconv repertoires overlapped >75%. Omenn CD25-high CD127-low cells may be activated cells, not true Tregs.

Trimming stripped 0 bases from V and 3 bases from J, with 10 bases between. The CDR3 extends over 15 amino acids. Points on this clone: What it binds is not known.

Assay: immunoSEQ multiplex PCR; the TCRdb copy retains only in-frame clones and omits some. The sample shows around 30,000 clones, over 80% of them seen only once. Another study also made use of these data, one on regulatory T cells. That work states: Amplification used 52 TRBV primers and 13 TRBJ primers. Regulatory T cells showed the strongest V-J pair restriction and V/J gene skewing among patient repertoires.

Sequencing was performed on CD8+ T cells sorted from blood. The chain links TRBV5-3 to TRBJ1-3; D may be TRBD1 (5 bases). TRBV5-3 qualifies as an ORF whose function is uncertain. This TCR was sampled from a human donor in good health. The CDR3, as DNA: TGTGCCAGAAGCTTGGCTCGGGGGATTGGAAACACCATATATTTT. It encodes CARSLARGIGNTIYF.